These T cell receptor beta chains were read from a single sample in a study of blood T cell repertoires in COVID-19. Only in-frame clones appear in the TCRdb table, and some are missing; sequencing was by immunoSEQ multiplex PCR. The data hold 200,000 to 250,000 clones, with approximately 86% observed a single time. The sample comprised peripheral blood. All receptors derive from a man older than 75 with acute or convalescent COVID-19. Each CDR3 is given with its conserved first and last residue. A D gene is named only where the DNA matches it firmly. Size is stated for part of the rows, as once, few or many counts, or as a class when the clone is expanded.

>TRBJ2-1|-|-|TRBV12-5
CASGLSGAQYNEQFF
TGTGCTAGTGGTTTGTCGGGTGCCCAATACAATGAGCAGTTCTTC
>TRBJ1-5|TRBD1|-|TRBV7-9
CASSSGTGLYQPQHF
TGTGCCAGCAGTTCCGGGACAGGGCTTTATCAGCCCCAGCATTTT
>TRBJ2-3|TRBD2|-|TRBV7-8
CASSSLLAGGTDTQYF
TGTGCCAGCAGTTCCCTCCTAGCGGGGGGCACAGATACGCAGTATTTT
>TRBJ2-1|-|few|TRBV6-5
CASRSNNEQFF
TGTGCCAGCAGAAGCAACAATGAGCAGTTCTTC
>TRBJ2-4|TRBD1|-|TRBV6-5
CASRDRGLENIQYF
TGTGCCAGCAGAGACAGGGGGCTTGAGAACATTCAGTACTTC
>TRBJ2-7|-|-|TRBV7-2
CASSFRGAPYEQYF
TGTGCCAGCAGCTTCAGGGGGGCCCCCTACGAGCAGTACTTC
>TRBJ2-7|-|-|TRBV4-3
CASSQGRGSYEQYF
TGCGCCAGCAGCCAAGGCAGGGGATCCTACGAGCAGTACTTC
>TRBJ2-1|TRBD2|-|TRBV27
CASSRGPRSGGANEQFF
TGTGCCAGCAGTAGGGGCCCTAGAAGCGGGGGGGCGAATGAGCAGTTCTTC
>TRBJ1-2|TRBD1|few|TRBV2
CASSEAPGQGRVYGYTF
TGTGCCAGCAGTGAAGCGCCGGGACAGGGTCGGGTATATGGCTACACCTTC
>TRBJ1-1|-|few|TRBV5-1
CASSPMGAQALNTEAFF
TGCGCCAGCAGCCCAATGGGGGCTCAAGCCCTTAACACTGAAGCTTTCTTT
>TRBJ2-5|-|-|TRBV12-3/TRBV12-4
CASTLGQQETQYF
TGTGCCAGCACCTTGGGGCAGCAAGAGACCCAGTACTTC
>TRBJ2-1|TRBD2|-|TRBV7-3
CASSRGLAGVDNEQFF
TGTGCCAGCAGCCGCGGACTAGCGGGAGTTGACAATGAGCAGTTCTTC
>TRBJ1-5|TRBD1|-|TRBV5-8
CASSRGNNQPQHF
TGTGCCAGCTCCAGGGGGAACAATCAGCCCCAGCATTTT
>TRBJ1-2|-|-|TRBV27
CASSPSAGRHGYTF
TGTGCCAGCAGCCCGAGTGCAGGGAGGCATGGCTACACCTTC
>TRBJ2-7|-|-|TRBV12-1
CASSLVRNSGSAYEQYF
TGTGCCAGCAGCCTGGTGCGGAATAGCGGGAGTGCGTACGAGCAGTACTTC
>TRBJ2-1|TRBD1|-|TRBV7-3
CASSQGAGSYNEQFF
TGTGCCAGCAGCCAGGGGGCGGGATCCTACAATGAGCAGTTCTTC
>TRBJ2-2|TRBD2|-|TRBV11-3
CASSPGLAGGELFF
TGTGCCAGCAGCCCAGGACTAGCGGGCGGGGAGCTGTTTTTT
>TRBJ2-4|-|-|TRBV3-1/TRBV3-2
CASSKGHLGSKNIQYF
TGTGCCAGCAGCAAGGGACATCTAGGATCCAAAAACATTCAGTACTTC
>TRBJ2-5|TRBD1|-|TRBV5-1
CASSFKDRRETQYF
TGCGCCAGCAGCTTTAAGGACAGGAGGGAGACCCAGTACTTC
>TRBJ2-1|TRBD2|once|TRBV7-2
CASSFSGGAHNEQFF
TGTGCCAGCAGCTTTAGCGGGGGGGCCCACAATGAGCAGTTCTTC
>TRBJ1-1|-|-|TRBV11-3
CASSSGDTEAFF
TGTGCCAGCAGCTCCGGGGACACTGAAGCTTTCTTT
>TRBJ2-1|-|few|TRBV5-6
CASRAPQSSYNEQFF
TGTGCCAGCAGAGCGCCTCAAAGCTCCTACAATGAGCAGTTCTTC
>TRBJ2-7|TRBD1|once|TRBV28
CASSVPGTAWEQYF
TGTGCCAGTTCGGTCCCCGGGACAGCCTGGGAGCAGTACTTC
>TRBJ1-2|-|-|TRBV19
CASSTWTAHGGYTF
TGTGCCAGTAGTACGTGGACAGCCCACGGTGGCTACACCTTC
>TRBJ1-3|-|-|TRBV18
CASSPRTLSSGNTIYF
TGTGCCAGCTCACCACGGACACTGAGCTCTGGAAACACCATATATTTT
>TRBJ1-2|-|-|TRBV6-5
CASNGGGGYTF
TGTGCCAGTAATGGGGGAGGTGGCTACACCTTC
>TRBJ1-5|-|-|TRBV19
CASSIGEAGNQPQHF
TGTGCCAGTAGTATAGGCGAGGCGGGCAATCAGCCCCAGCATTTT
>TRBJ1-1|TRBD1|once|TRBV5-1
CASSPGGANTEAFF
TGCGCCAGCAGCCCAGGGGGCGCGAACACTGAAGCTTTCTTT
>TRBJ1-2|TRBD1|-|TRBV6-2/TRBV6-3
CASSYSTGLENGYTF
TGTGCCAGCAGTTACTCGACAGGGCTTGAAAATGGCTACACCTTC
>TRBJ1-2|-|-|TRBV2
CASSGGNRLYGYTF
TGTGCCAGCAGTGGAGGGAATAGACTCTATGGCTACACCTTC
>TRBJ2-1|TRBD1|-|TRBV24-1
CATQGQGGHNEQFF
TGTGCCACCCAGGGACAGGGTGGCCACAATGAGCAGTTCTTC
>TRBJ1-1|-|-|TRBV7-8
CASSYRTASTEAFF
TGTGCCAGCAGCTACCGGACTGCCAGCACTGAAGCTTTCTTT
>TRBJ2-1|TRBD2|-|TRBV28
CASSSGSSGSHEQFF
TGTGCCAGCAGTTCTGGCTCTAGCGGGAGCCATGAGCAGTTCTTC
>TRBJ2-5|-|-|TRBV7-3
CASSLGLEETQYF
TGTGCCAGCAGCTTAGGCCTGGAAGAGACCCAGTACTTC
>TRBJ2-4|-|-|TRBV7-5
CARSLVRLAGSLPLAKNIQYF
TGTGCCAGAAGCTTAGTTAGACTAGCGGGCTCCTTACCTCTAGCCAAAAACATTCAGTACTTC
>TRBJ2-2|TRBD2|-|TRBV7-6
CASSLTSGRGGELFF
TGTGCCAGCAGCTTAACTAGCGGGAGGGGCGGGGAGCTGTTTTTT
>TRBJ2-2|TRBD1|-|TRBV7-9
CASSPPGQAHTGELFF
TGTGCCAGCAGCCCACCGGGACAGGCACACACCGGGGAGCTGTTTTTT
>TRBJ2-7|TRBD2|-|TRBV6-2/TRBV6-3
CASSYSWTSGYEQYF
TGTGCCAGCAGTTACAGTTGGACTAGCGGCTACGAGCAGTACTTC
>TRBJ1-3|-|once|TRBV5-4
CASSSQLSSGNTIYF
TGTGCCAGCAGCTCACAGCTAAGCTCTGGAAACACCATATATTTT
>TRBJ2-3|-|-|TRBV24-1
CATSDLQAGADTQYF
TGTGCCACCAGTGATTTGCAGGCAGGGGCAGATACGCAGTATTTT
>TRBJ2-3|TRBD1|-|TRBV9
CASSPRQGGPTDTQYF
TGTGCCAGCAGCCCTAGACAGGGCGGTCCCACAGATACGCAGTATTTT
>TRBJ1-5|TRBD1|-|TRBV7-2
CASSFGTASNQPQHF
TGTGCCAGCAGCTTCGGGACAGCGAGCAATCAGCCCCAGCATTTT
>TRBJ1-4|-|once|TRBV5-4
CASSLAQGEKLFF
TGTGCCAGCAGCTTGGCCCAGGGAGAAAAACTGTTTTTT
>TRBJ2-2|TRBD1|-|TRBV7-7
CASSLGGGRAGELFF
TGTGCCAGCAGCTTAGGAGGGGGCAGGGCCGGGGAGCTGTTTTTT
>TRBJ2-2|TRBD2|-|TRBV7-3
CASSLSPLTSGYTGELFF
TGTGCCAGCAGCTTAAGCCCGTTAACTAGCGGGTATACCGGGGAGCTGTTTTTT
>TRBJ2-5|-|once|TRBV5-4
CASSLYGLQETQYF
TGTGCCAGCAGCCTCTACGGACTCCAAGAGACCCAGTACTTC
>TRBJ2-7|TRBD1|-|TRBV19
CASSIADRAGYEQYF
TGTGCCAGTAGTATTGCGGACAGGGCCGGATACGAGCAGTACTTC
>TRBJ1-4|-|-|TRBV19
CASSIYPATGTNEKLFF
TGTGCCAGTAGTATATATCCAGCCACAGGCACTAATGAAAAACTGTTTTTT
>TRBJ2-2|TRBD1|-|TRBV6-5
CASRTGYTGELFF
TGTGCCAGCAGGACAGGGTACACCGGGGAGCTGTTTTTT
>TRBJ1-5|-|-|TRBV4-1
CASSQNINQPQHF
TGCGCCAGCAGCCAAAACATAAATCAGCCCCAGCATTTT
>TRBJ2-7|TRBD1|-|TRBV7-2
CASSLGQGGSYEQYF
TGTGCCAGCAGCTTAGGACAGGGGGGCTCCTACGAGCAGTACTTC
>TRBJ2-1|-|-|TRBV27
CASSLSLYNEQFF
TGTGCCAGCAGTTTATCCCTTTACAATGAGCAGTTCTTC
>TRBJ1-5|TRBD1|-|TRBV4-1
CASSQVGQGKPNSNQPQHF
TGCGCCAGCAGCCAAGTGGGACAGGGAAAACCGAATAGCAATCAGCCCCAGCATTTT
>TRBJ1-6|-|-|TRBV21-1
CASSKKLGTSYNSPLHF
TGTGCCAGCAGCAAAAAGCTCGGGACATCTTATAATTCACCCCTCCACTTT
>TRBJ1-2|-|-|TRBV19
CASSLGRGSSYGYTF
TGTGCCAGTAGCCTCGGGAGGGGGTCCTCCTATGGCTACACCTTC